This entry concerns a single TCR beta chain. What it binds is unknown. These data belong to a study of T-cell reconstitution after alpha-beta-depleted transplantation in children. Notes on the study in general: Several hundred expanded graft clones reportedly supplied alpha-beta T cells about two months after transplant. In some patients, recipient T cells and intrathymic progenitors surviving conditioning explained high day-60 diversity. Newly produced T cells mostly accounted for T-cell counts and diversity one year post-transplant.

The germline V gene encodes CDR1 SGDLS and CDR2 YYNGEE. V lost 0 bases and J lost 2; bases outside the gene matches: 2. This CDR3 has 15 amino acids. Molecular barcoding with unique molecular identifiers was used for the TCRbeta library. TCRdb fed the PCR reads into MiXCR, producing one record per CDR3 protein. The table has about a million distinct CDR3 sequences, about 29% seen once. This chain joins TRBV9 and TRBJ2-1; 7 nucleotides line up with TRBD1. This receptor was obtained from a boy in the first two years of life who had a stem cell transplant for SCID, so the T cells may come from the graft donor. The source material was PBMCs, mostly from graft donor cells, sampled 360 days after TCRalphabeta/CD19-depleted stem cell transplant. DNA of the CDR3: TGTGCCAGCAGCGTAGGGGACAGCCCCTACAATGAGCAGTTCTTC. It codes for CASSVGDSPYNEQFF.